The rows below give T cell receptor beta chains drawn from one sample of a study of OX40 agonist ivuxolimab in advanced cancers. Only in-frame clones appear in the TCRdb table, and some are missing; sequencing was by immunoSEQ multiplex PCR. The sample contains roughly 50,000 clones, about 82% of which appear only once. The specimen was CD4+ or CD8+ T cells sorted from blood, collected in a trial of the OX40 agonist ivuxolimab. All receptors come from an adult with an advanced solid tumor such as melanoma, head and neck, liver or kidney cancer. The CDR3 runs from the conserved cysteine through the conserved F or W. Each record gives: V gene, D gene, J gene, clone size, CDR3 protein, CDR3 DNA. The D gene is left open where the match is weak. The size of a clone is reported for some rows only, either as once, few or many, or as a class for expanded clones.

>TRBV7-8|NA|TRBJ1-6|NA
CASSLVGQENSPLHF
TGTGCCAGCAGCTTAGTAGGGCAGGAAAATTCACCCCTCCACTTT
>TRBV5-1|TRBD1|TRBJ1-2|NA
CASSSTHRGDYGYTF
TGCGCCAGCAGCAGTACCCACAGGGGTGACTATGGCTACACCTTC
>TRBV6-5|NA|TRBJ2-7|NA
CASSLKYEQYF
TGTGCCAGCAGTCTCAAATACGAGCAGTACTTC
>TRBV19|NA|TRBJ2-5|NA
CASSGSGKTQYF
TGTGCCAGTTCAGGGAGCGGAAAGACCCAGTACTTC
>TRBV10-3|TRBD1|TRBJ2-7|once
CAISSGQAAVNEQYF
TGTGCCATCAGTTCTGGACAGGCCGCCGTAAACGAGCAGTACTTC
>TRBV4-3|TRBD1|TRBJ1-2|NA
CASSQDHLGPFTGGYGYTF
TGCGCCAGCAGCCAAGACCACCTTGGCCCTTTTACAGGGGGCTATGGCTACACCTTC
>TRBV5-5|NA|TRBJ2-7|NA
CASSLGDRILYEQYF
TGTGCCAGCAGCTTGGGCGACCGGATCCTCTACGAGCAGTACTTC
>TRBV5-4|NA|TRBJ2-3|NA
CASSRAGRTDTQYF
TGTGCCAGCAGCCGGGCAGGGCGCACAGATACGCAGTATTTT
>TRBV27|NA|TRBJ2-7|few
CASSFQGNSYEQYF
TGTGCCAGCAGTTTCCAGGGTAACTCCTACGAGCAGTACTTC
>TRBV19|NA|TRBJ2-1|NA
CASTPTGAGEQFF
TGTGCCAGTACTCCCACAGGAGCCGGTGAGCAGTTCTTC
>TRBV19|NA|TRBJ1-4|NA
CASSVQGPKEKLFF
TGTGCCAGTAGTGTCCAGGGACCTAAGGAAAAACTGTTTTTT
>TRBV5-4|NA|TRBJ2-3|NA
CASSLNGGASDTQYF
TGTGCCAGCAGCTTGAATGGAGGGGCGTCGGATACGCAGTATTTT
>TRBV28|TRBD2|TRBJ2-5|NA
CAIGGSGGAETQYF
TGTGCCATCGGGGGTAGCGGGGGGGCGGAGACCCAGTACTTC
>TRBV11-2|NA|TRBJ2-3|NA
CASSLNTLKDTQYF
TGTGCCAGCAGCCTCAATACCCTAAAAGATACGCAGTATTTT
>TRBV5-6|NA|TRBJ2-2|NA
CASSRYARGTGELFF
TGTGCCAGCAGCCGATACGCTAGGGGTACCGGGGAGCTGTTTTTT
>TRBV7-9|NA|TRBJ2-3|NA
CASSSAGYTQYF
TGTGCCAGCAGCTCGGCAGGGTATACGCAGTATTTT